This is a list of T cell receptor beta chains from one sample in a study of cytomegalovirus exposure and HLA in healthy donors. Sequenced by immunoSEQ multiplex PCR; TCRdb stores in-frame clones only, minus some. In the table there are roughly 180,000 clones, about 83% of which are singletons. The sample taken for sequencing was PBMCs. These receptors were obtained from a woman between 25 and 40 years old in good health and CMV-seropositive. CDR3s include the opening cysteine and the closing phenylalanine or tryptophan. The order of the fields is clone size, V gene, J gene, D gene, CDR3 protein, CDR3 DNA. The D gene is left open where the match is weak. For some rows the clone size is stated as once, few or many, or as a class when expanded; others skip it.

>NA|TRBV7-9|TRBJ2-1|TRBD1
CASSLPGQGSYNEQFF
TGTGCCAGCAGCTTACCTGGACAGGGGTCGTACAATGAGCAGTTCTTC
>few|TRBV13|TRBJ1-6|NA
CASSFYGQQDNSPLHF
TGTGCCAGCAGTTTTTACGGACAGCAAGATAATTCACCCCTCCACTTT
>NA|TRBV9|TRBJ2-5|TRBD2
CASTRLAGLQNQETQYF
TGTGCCAGCACCAGACTAGCGGGTCTACAAAATCAAGAGACCCAGTACTTC
>NA|TRBV15|TRBJ2-7|NA
CATSRAGADHYEQYF
TGTGCCACCAGCAGAGCGGGAGCCGATCACTACGAGCAGTACTTC
>medium-sized|TRBV4-1|TRBJ2-5|NA
CASSQVPTTQETQYF
TGCGCCAGCAGCCAAGTACCGACTACCCAAGAGACCCAGTACTTC
>NA|TRBV4-3|TRBJ2-4|TRBD1
CASSQDQGAGNIQYF
TGCGCCAGCAGCCAAGATCAGGGGGCCGGAAACATTCAGTACTTC
>NA|TRBV9|TRBJ2-7|TRBD1
CASSATGTGASYEQYF
TGTGCCAGCAGCGCGACCGGGACAGGGGCGTCCTACGAGCAGTACTTC
>NA|TRBV4-1|TRBJ2-7|NA
CASSHQNRAYEQYF
TGCGCCAGCAGCCACCAGAACAGGGCCTACGAGCAGTACTTC
>once|TRBV7-2|TRBJ2-5|NA
CASSFDWSQETQYF
TGTGCCAGCAGCTTCGACTGGAGCCAAGAGACCCAGTACTTC
>NA|TRBV5-4|TRBJ2-5|TRBD2
CASSLGPASGGGETQYF
TGTGCCAGCAGCTTGGGTCCCGCTAGCGGGGGAGGCGAGACCCAGTACTTC